This TCR beta chain was recovered during a study of cytomegalovirus exposure and HLA in healthy donors. Study observations and caveats: The Asian-associated ancestry cluster reportedly had fewer N-insertions than the 666-donor mean in a later analysis.

As for this clone: Antigen specificity is unknown.

V gave up 5 bases and J gave up 3 bases, with 12 bases separating them. Germline CDR1 SGHRS, CDR2 YFSETQ. This CDR3 spans 13 amino acids. A multiplex PCR was run with 60 Vbeta primers and 13 Jbeta primers. Per the study methods: About 9.9 million shared chains were among some 75 million unique TCR beta chains counted in a later analysis. Clones were read by immunoSEQ multiplex PCR, and TCRdb kept only the in-frame ones, dropping some. V, J and clone size are taken as reported in that table, and D and trimming were inferred from the DNA itself. Of around 60,000 clones in the sample, more than 70% are singletons; the top ten hold roughly 23%.

The chain uses TRBV5-1 and TRBJ2-7; TRBD1 is a possible D gene (6 bases). The sequencing sample was made of PBMCs. This TCR derives from a man between 50 and 59 years old in good health and CMV-seropositive. CDR3 loop: CASRWDTNYEQYF. In DNA form, the CDR3 reads TGCGCCAGCAGGTGGGACACGAACTACGAGCAGTACTTC.